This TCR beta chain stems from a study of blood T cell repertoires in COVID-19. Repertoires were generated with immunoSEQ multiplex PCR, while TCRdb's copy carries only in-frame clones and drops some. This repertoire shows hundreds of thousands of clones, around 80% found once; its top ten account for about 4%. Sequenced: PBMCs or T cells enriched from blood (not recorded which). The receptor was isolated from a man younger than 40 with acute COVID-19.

CDR3 nucleotides: TGCGCCAGCAGCACACAGGGGGTCCCCTACGAGCAGTACTTC. Its translation: CASSTQGVPYEQYF. The chain links TRBV5-1 to TRBJ2-7; 8 nucleotides match TRBD1. The germline V gene encodes CDR1 SGHRS and CDR2 YFSETQ. With V trimmed by 4 bases and J by 2 bases, 5 bases remained unmatched. The CDR3 covers 14 residues.